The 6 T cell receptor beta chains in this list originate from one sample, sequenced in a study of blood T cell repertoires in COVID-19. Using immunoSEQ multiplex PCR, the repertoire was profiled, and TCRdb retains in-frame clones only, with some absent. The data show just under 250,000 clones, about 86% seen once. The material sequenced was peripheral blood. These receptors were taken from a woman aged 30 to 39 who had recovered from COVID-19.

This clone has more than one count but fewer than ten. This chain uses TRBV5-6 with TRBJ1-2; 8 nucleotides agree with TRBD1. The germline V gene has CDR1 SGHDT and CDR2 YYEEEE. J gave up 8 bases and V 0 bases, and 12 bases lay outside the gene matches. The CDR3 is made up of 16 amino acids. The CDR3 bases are TGTGCCAGCAGCTTGGGAGGACAGGGACCCAGCGCAGGCTACACCTTC. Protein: CASSLGGQGPSAGYTF.

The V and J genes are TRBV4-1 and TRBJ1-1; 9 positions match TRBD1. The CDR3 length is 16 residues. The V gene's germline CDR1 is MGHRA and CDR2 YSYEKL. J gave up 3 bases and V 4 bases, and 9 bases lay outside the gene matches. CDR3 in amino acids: CASSPHTGGADTEAFF. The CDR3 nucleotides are TGCGCCAGCAGCCCCCACACAGGGGGCGCCGACACTGAAGCTTTCTTT.

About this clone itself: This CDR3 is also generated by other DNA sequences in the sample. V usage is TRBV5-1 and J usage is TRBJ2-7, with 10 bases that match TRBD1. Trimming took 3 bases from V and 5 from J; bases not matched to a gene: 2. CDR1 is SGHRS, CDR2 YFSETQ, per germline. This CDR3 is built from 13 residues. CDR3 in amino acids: CASSSGTGDEQYF. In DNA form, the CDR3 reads TGCGCCAGCAGCTCCGGGACAGGGGACGAGCAGTACTTC.

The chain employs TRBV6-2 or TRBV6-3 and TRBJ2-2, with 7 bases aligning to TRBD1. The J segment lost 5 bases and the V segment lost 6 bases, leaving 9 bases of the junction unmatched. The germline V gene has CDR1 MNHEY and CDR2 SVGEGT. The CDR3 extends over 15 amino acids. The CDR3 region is CASSSDRDSTGELFF. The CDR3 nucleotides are TGTGCCAGCAGCTCCGACAGGGATTCGACCGGGGAGCTGTTTTTT.

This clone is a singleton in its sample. Written as DNA, the CDR3 is TGTGCCAGCAGTTTGGCGGGACGAATAAACTATGGCTACACCTTC. Protein sequence: CASSLAGRINYGYTF. V gene TRBV6-5 combines with J gene TRBJ1-2, with TRBD1 as a possible D gene (5 bases). This CDR3 spans 15 amino acids. Trimming shortened V by 4 bases and J by 2 bases, and 14 bases separated the two germline ends. Germline lookup yields CDR1 MNHEY and CDR2 SVGAGI.

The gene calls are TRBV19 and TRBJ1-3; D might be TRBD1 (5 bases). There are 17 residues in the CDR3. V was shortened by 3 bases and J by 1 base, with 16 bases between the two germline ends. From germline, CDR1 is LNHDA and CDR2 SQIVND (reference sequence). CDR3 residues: CASSILPGRWSGNTIYF. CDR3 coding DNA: TGTGCCAGTAGTATCCTACCAGGGCGATGGTCTGGAAACACCATATATTTT. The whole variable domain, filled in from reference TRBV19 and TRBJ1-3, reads DGGITQSPKYLFRKEGQNVTLSCEQNLNHDAMYWYRQDPGQGLRLIYYSQIVNDFQKGDIAEGYSVSREKKESFPLTVTSAQKNPTAFYLCASSILPGRWSGNTIYFGEGSWLTVV.